Listed below are T cell receptor beta chains from one sample, sequenced in a study of Ad26.COV2.S vaccination and SARS-CoV-2 variants. Produced via immunoSEQ multiplex PCR; TCRdb's table is partial and in-frame only. The sample contains about 480,000 clones, 87% of which appear only once. This specimen was peripheral blood, taken in a trial of Ad26.COV2.S vaccine versus placebo. Receptors originate from a person aged 18 to 65 who received the Ad26.COV2.S COVID-19 vaccine or a placebo. The CDR3 runs from the conserved cysteine through the conserved F or W. A D gene is named only where the DNA matches it firmly. The listing skips clone size in some rows; elsewhere it reads once, few, many or a size class.

J,size,D,V,DNA,CDR3
TRBJ1-1,-,-,TRBV5-4,TGTGCCAGCAGCTTGCAGACAGAGAACACTGAAGCTTTCTTT,CASSLQTENTEAFF
TRBJ2-7,-,TRBD1,TRBV6-5,TGTGCCAGCTTACAGGGGCGATTCGGCGAGCAGTACTTC,CASLQGRFGEQYF
TRBJ1-3,-,-,TRBV30,TGTGCCTGGGCCGGAAACACCATATATTTT,CAWAGNTIYF
TRBJ2-2,-,TRBD2,TRBV11-1,TGTGCCAGCAGCCACCCTAGCGGGAAGGCCGGGGAGCTGTTTTTT,CASSHPSGKAGELFF
TRBJ1-6,-,TRBD1,TRBV5-1,TGCGCCAGCAGCCTGGGGGACAGTTCACCCCTCCACTTT,CASSLGDSSPLHF
TRBJ2-5,-,TRBD2,TRBV6-6,TGTGCCAGCAGTTACGGGGGCGGGAGGGAAGAGACCCAGTACTTC,CASSYGGGREETQYF
TRBJ2-2,-,-,TRBV28,TGTGCCAGCATGGGGGGGAACACCGGGGAGCTGTTTTTT,CASMGGNTGELFF
TRBJ2-7,few,-,TRBV2,TGTGCCAGCAGCCAAGAAAAGGTTCCGGGACGGAAGTACTTC,CASSQEKVPGRKYF
TRBJ2-1,-,TRBD2,TRBV19,TGTGCCAGTAGTATCGCACTAGCGGGAGTAGGGGGTGAGCAGTTCTTC,CASSIALAGVGGEQFF
TRBJ2-2,-,TRBD2,TRBV6-1,TGTGCCAGCAGTGAAGCAGCGGGAATGAACACCGGGGAGCTGTTTTTT,CASSEAAGMNTGELFF
TRBJ1-1,-,-,TRBV30,TGTGCCTGGAGCACAGGTGAACAAACTGAAGCTTTCTTT,CAWSTGEQTEAFF
TRBJ2-2,-,TRBD1,TRBV5-4,TGTGCCAGCAGCCTACCCCGGGGACAGGGTGACACCGGGGAGCTGTTTTTT,CASSLPRGQGDTGELFF
TRBJ1-1,-,TRBD1,TRBV7-3,TGTGCCAGCAGCCCACAGGGGAGGAACACTGAAGCTTTCTTT,CASSPQGRNTEAFF
TRBJ2-2,-,TRBD1,TRBV7-9,TGTGCCAGCAGCCCGAACAGGGGGCGATCGGGGACCGGGGAGCTGTTTTTT,CASSPNRGRSGTGELFF
TRBJ2-7,-,TRBD2,TRBV5-1,TGCGCCAGCAGCTTGGTATCTAGCGGAGTCTACGAGCAGTACTTC,CASSLVSSGVYEQYF
TRBJ1-5,-,-,TRBV6-2/TRBV6-3,TGTGCCAGCAGTTTTCCGGGGCCCAAGGGGCCCCAGCATTTT,CASSFPGPKGPQHF
TRBJ2-7,-,TRBD1,TRBV5-1,TGCGCCAGCAGCTTGGGAGGGACAGGCGAGCAGTACTTC,CASSLGGTGEQYF
TRBJ1-5,-,-,TRBV2,TGTGCCAGCACCCCAGGGGCAGGGGGCAATCAGCCCCAGCATTTT,CASTPGAGGNQPQHF
TRBJ2-3,-,TRBD1,TRBV5-8,TGTGCCAGCAGCTTGGGGGCGCGACAGGGGGCATCGGATACGCAGTATTTT,CASSLGARQGASDTQYF
TRBJ1-2,-,-,TRBV30,TGTGCCTGGCGGTCCGCCCTGGGTGGCTACACCTTC,CAWRSALGGYTF
TRBJ2-7,-,TRBD1,TRBV15,TGTGCCACCAGCAGGGACAGGGCCCACGAGCAGTACTTC,CATSRDRAHEQYF
TRBJ1-2,-,-,TRBV29-1,TGCAGCGTTTGGGGGAGGGATGGCTACACCTTC,CSVWGRDGYTF
TRBJ1-5,-,-,TRBV29-1,TGCAGCGCAGAAACAGGGACGAATCAGCCCCAGCATTTT,CSAETGTNQPQHF
TRBJ1-3,-,TRBD1,TRBV30,TGTGCCTGGAGTAGGGGACAGGGGGCTACTGGAAACACCATATATTTT,CAWSRGQGATGNTIYF
TRBJ2-7,-,-,TRBV5-5,TGTGCCAGCAGCTTGGACCCAGGACAGACCTACGAGCAGTACTTC,CASSLDPGQTYEQYF
TRBJ2-7,-,TRBD2,TRBV19,TGTGCCAGTAGTAAACTAGCGGGAGTGCGCGAGCAGTACTTC,CASSKLAGVREQYF
TRBJ2-2,-,-,TRBV2,TGTGCCAGCAGTGTAGGCACCCAGAACACCGGGGAGCTGTTTTTT,CASSVGTQNTGELFF
TRBJ1-5,-,-,TRBV28,TGTGCCAGCAGAAACGGCGGGGGGGATCAGCCCCAGCATTTT,CASRNGGGDQPQHF
TRBJ2-7,few,-,TRBV11-1,TGTGCCAGTTCTGCTGGCAGGGTCTACGAGCAGTACTTC,CASSAGRVYEQYF
TRBJ1-1,-,-,TRBV28,TGTGCCACCCTCACGGCTATGAACACTGAAGCTTTCTTT,CATLTAMNTEAFF
TRBJ2-5,-,TRBD1,TRBV28,TGTGCCAGCAGGACGACAGGGAGAGAGACCCAGTACTTC,CASRTTGRETQYF
TRBJ2-7,once,-,TRBV6-2/TRBV6-3,TGTGCCAGCAGTCTCCGCAGCGATCCGCAGTACTTC,CASSLRSDPQYF
TRBJ1-6,-,TRBD1,TRBV23-1,TGCGCCAGCCAAGCGGGGACAGGGGAGGTTTCACCCCTCCACTTT,CASQAGTGEVSPLHF